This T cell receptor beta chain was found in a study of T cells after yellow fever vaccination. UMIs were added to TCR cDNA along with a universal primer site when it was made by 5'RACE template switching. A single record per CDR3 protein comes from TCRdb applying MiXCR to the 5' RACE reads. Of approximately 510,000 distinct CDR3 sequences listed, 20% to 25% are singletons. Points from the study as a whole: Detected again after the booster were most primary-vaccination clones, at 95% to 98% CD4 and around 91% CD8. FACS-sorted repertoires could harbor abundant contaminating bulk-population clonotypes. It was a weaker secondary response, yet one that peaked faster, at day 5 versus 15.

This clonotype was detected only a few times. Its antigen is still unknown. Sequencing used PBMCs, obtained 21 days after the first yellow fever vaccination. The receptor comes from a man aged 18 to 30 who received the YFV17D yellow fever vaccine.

The CDR3 DNA reads as TGTGCCAGCAGTGAAGCGTCGGTAACTAGCACAGATACGCAGTATTTT. It specifies CASSEASVTSTDTQYF. This chain uses TRBV2 with TRBJ2-3; D is uncertain. Germline V CDR1 and CDR2: SNHLY, FYNNEI. V was shortened by 0 bases and J by 0 bases, with 10 bases between the two germline ends. There are 16 residues in the CDR3.